Following are 13 T cell receptor beta chains from one sample sequenced in a study of CD8+CD57+ T cells in acquired aplastic anemia. TCR beta VDJ and CDR3 were profiled, and genomic DNA was the template. In TCRdb, the reads were re-called with MiXCR into one record per CDR3 protein. The repertoire holds 150,000 to 200,000 distinct CDR3 sequences, with around 66% as singletons. Sequencing used sorted CD4+, CD8+, or CD8+CD57+ T cells (not recorded which) from PBMCs. These receptors were obtained from a human donor with severe aplastic anemia or a healthy control (not recorded which).

The J gene is TRBJ2-7, the V gene TRBV19; maybe TRBD2 (5 bases). Looked up from germline, CDR1 is LNHDA and CDR2 is SQIVND (reference sequence). The CDR3 sequence is 15 residues long. Trimming shortened V by 0 bases and J by 0 bases, and 9 bases separated the two germline ends. CDR3 coding DNA: TGTGCCAGTAGTATAGAGGGGAGCGGCTCCTACGAGCAGTACTTC. Translated: CASSIEGSGSYEQYF.

This clonotype appeared once. At one end, the junction sequence differs from germline, possibly due to a read error. The chain combines TRBV6-1 with TRBJ1-2; TRBD1 matches at 7 bases. The CDR3 has 13 amino acids. The V gene's germline CDR1 is MNHNS and CDR2 SASEGT. CDR3 sequence: CGIRGGANYGYTF. DNA for the CDR3: TGCGGTATCAGAGGGGGCGCTAACTATGGCTACACCTTC.

J is TRBJ2-3 and V is TRBV6-4; 10 nucleotides align to TRBD1. The V gene's germline CDR1 is MRHNA and CDR2 SNTAGT. CDR3 length: 15 amino acids. The V segment lost 0 bases and the J segment 5 bases; nucleotides outside the gene matches: 2. The CDR3 protein is CASSDSTGGLDTQYF. The CDR3 DNA reads TGTGCCAGCAGTGACTCGACAGGGGGCTTAGATACGCAGTATTTT.

This clonotype was observed at least ten times. The V call is TRBV7-8, the J call TRBJ2-3, with D possibly called TRBD1 or TRBD2 (5 bases each). The CDR3 loop spans 15 amino acids. V lost 1 base, J lost 2 bases, and 10 bases lay in between. The germline gives CDR1 SGHVS, CDR2 FQNEAQ. CDR3 in DNA: TGTGCCAGCAGCTTAGTAGTGGGGGTCACAGATACGCAGTATTTT. Encoded protein: CASSLVVGVTDTQYF.

This clonotype appeared many times. The chain employs TRBV7-9 and TRBJ1-4, with 7 bases matching TRBD1. The germline gives CDR1 SEHNR, CDR2 FQNEAQ (reference sequence). J was trimmed by 2 bases and V by 5 bases; bases with no gene match: 5. The CDR3 contains 15 residues. CDR3: CASSNPTGTNEKLFF. The DNA for the CDR3 is TGTGCCAGCAGCAACCCGACAGGGACTAATGAAAAACTGTTTTTT. Complete variable domain (other parts from reference TRBV7-9 and TRBJ1-4): DTGVSQNPRHKITKRGQNVTFRCDPISEHNRLYWYRQTLGQGPEFLTYFQNEAQLEKSRLLSDRFSAERPKGSFSTLEIQRTEQGDSAMYLCASSNPTGTNEKLFFGSGTQLSVL.

Ten or more counts support this clonotype. The V and J genes are TRBV5-8 and TRBJ2-2; possibly TRBD1 for D (5 bases). V dropped 1 base and J dropped 7 bases, with 14 bases sitting between them. Germline V CDR1 and CDR2: SGHTS, YDEGEE. The CDR3 has 15 residues. CDR3 sequence reads: CASSLSPDTFGELFF. The CDR3 DNA follows: TGTGCCAGCAGCTTGAGCCCGGACACTTTCGGGGAGCTGTTTTTT.

The chain has TRBV7-3 and TRBJ2-3; 9 nucleotides agree with TRBD2. From germline, CDR1 is SGHTA and CDR2 FQGTGA. V was clipped by 2 bases and J by 0 bases; unmatched bases: 6. This CDR3 has 17 amino acids. The CDR3 reads CASSLGAGGPSTDTQYF. The CDR3 coding sequence is TGTGCCAGCAGCTTAGGGGCGGGGGGGCCTAGCACAGATACGCAGTATTTT.

V usage is TRBV24-1 and J usage is TRBJ2-7; the D is unclear. Germline loops: CDR1 KGHDR, CDR2 SFDVKD. The CDR3 runs to 14 residues. Trimming pared 5 bases from V and 9 bases from J, leaving 19 bases between. The CDR3 coding sequence is TGTGCCACCAGTGGCCTCGAGTCTTCGTCTGGGCAGTACTTC. This sequence encodes CATSGLESSSGQYF.

V usage is TRBV10-2 and J usage is TRBJ2-3; 11 positions match TRBD2. Trimming removed 10 bases from V and 5 bases from J; junction bases left unmatched: 8. Germline values: CDR1 WSHSY, CDR2 SAAADI. This CDR3 spans 14 amino acids. CDR3 DNA sequence: TGCGCCACCCGGACTAGCGGGCTGGTAGATACGCAGTATTTT. Translating gives CATRTSGLVDTQYF.

This clonotype was seen repeatedly, ten times or more. V is TRBV29-1 and J is TRBJ2-3; 8 bases are a match to TRBD1. CDR1 is SQVTM and CDR2 is ANQGSEA in the germline V gene. V was pared by 1 base and J by 2 bases, with 17 bases of the junction left unmatched. This CDR3 comprises 19 residues. Here the CDR3 DNA reads TGCAGCGTTGAAGGAATAGGGGTCAGACAGGGGAGTATCACAGATACGCAGTATTTT. This encodes CSVEGIGVRQGSITDTQYF.

J is TRBJ2-5 and V is TRBV4-2; D gene ambiguous. Trimming removed 4 bases at V and 1 base at J, with 10 bases between. The length of the CDR3 is 14 residues. Germline V gives CDR1 LGHNA, CDR2 YNFKEQ. The CDR3 region has the DNA TGTGCCAGCAGCCCAGGCCCATTCCAAGAGACCCAGTACTTC. Protein sequence: CASSPGPFQETQYF.

This clonotype showed up just a few times. The V gene is TRBV2, the J gene TRBJ2-7; D call uncertain. Trimming stripped 8 bases from V and 2 bases from J, with 16 bases between. CDR1 SNHLY and CDR2 FYNNEI come from the germline V gene. The CDR3 has 14 residues. The CDR3, as DNA: TGTGCCAGCGGTCCGAGAGCCCAAGCCTACGAGCAGTACTTC. This codes for CASGPRAQAYEQYF.

J is TRBJ1-1 and V is TRBV29-1; tentative D call: TRBD1 (5 bases). This CDR3 is 14 amino acids long. Between the trimmed V and J ends, which lost 4 bases and 2 bases, there was a span of 14 bases. Looked up from germline, CDR1 is SQVTM and CDR2 is ANQGSEA. CDR3 region: CSVARRGFNTEAFF. CDR3 bases: TGCAGCGTTGCTAGGAGGGGTTTTAACACTGAAGCTTTCTTT.